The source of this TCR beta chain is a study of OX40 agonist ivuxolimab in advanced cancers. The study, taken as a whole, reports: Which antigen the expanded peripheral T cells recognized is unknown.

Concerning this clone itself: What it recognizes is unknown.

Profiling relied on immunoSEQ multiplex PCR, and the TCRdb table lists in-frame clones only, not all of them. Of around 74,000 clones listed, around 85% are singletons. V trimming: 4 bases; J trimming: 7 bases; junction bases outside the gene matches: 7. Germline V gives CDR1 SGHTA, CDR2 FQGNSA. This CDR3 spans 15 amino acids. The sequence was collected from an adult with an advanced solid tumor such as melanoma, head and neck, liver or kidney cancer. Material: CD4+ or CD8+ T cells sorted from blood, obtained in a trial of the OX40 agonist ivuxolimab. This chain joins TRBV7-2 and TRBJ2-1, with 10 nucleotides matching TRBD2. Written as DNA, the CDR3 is TGTGCCAGCAGCTCCAAGCGGGAGGGCCGGAATGAGCAGTTCTTC. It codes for CASSSKREGRNEQFF.